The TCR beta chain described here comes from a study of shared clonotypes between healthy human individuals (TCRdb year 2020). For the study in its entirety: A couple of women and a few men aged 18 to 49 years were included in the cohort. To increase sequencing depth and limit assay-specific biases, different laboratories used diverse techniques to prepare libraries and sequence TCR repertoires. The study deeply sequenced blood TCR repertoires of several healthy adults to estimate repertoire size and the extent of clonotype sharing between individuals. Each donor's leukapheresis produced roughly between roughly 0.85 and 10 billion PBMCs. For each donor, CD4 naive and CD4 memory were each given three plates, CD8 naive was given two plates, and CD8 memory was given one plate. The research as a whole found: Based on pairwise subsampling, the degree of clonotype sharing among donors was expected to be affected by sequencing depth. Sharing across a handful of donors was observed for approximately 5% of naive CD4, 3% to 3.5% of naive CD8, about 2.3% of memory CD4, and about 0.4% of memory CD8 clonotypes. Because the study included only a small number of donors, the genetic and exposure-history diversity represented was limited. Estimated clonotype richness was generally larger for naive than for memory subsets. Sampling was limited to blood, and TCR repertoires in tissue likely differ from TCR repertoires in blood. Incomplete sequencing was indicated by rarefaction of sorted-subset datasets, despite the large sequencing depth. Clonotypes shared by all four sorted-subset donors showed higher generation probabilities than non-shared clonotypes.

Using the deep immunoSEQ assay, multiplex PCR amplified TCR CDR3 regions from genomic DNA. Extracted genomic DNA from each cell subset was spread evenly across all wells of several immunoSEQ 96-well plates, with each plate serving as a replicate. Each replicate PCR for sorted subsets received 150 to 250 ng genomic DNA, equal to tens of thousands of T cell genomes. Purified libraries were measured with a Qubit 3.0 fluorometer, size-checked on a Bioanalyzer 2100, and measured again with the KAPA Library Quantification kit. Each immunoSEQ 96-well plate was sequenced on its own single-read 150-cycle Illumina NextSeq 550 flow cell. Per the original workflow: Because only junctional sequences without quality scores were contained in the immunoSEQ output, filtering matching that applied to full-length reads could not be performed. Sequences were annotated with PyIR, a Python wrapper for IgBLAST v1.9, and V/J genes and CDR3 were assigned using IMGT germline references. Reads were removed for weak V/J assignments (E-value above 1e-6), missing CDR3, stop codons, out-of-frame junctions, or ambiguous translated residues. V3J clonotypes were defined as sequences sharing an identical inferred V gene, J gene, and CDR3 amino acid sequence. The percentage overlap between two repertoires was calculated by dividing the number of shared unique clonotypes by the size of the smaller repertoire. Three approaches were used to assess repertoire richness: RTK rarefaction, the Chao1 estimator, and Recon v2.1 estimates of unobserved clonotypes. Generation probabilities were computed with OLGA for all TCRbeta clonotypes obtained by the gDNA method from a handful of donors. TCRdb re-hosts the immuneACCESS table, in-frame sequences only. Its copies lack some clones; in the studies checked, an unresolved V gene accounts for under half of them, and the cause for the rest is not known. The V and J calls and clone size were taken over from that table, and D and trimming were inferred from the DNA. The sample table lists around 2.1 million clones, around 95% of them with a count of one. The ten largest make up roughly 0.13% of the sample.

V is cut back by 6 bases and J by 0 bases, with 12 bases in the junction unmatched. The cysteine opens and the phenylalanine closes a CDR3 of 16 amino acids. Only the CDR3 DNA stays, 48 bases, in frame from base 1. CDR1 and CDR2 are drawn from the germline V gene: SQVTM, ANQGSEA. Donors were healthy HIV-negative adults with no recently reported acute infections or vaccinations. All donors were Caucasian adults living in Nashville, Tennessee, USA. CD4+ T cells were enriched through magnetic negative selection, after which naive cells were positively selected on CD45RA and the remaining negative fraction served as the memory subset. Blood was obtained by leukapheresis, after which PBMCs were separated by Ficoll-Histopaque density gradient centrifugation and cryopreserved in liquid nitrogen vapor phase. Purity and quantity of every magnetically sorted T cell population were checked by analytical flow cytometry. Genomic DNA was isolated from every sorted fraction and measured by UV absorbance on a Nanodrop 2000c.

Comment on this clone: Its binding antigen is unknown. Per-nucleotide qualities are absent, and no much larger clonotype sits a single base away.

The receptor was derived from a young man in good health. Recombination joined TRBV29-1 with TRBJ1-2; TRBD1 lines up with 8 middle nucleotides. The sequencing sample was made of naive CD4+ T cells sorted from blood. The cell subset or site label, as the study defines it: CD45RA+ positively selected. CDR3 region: CSVLGQGWEANYGYTF. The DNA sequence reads TGCAGCGTCCTTGGACAGGGATGGGAAGCTAACTATGGCTACACCTTC. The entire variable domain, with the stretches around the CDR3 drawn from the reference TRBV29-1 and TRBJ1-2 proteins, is SAVISQKPSRDICQRGTSLTIQCQVDSQVTMMFWYRQQPGQSLTLIATANQGSEATYESGFVIDKFPISRPNLTFSTLTVSNMSPEDSSIYLCSVLGQGWEANYGYTFGSGTRLTVV.